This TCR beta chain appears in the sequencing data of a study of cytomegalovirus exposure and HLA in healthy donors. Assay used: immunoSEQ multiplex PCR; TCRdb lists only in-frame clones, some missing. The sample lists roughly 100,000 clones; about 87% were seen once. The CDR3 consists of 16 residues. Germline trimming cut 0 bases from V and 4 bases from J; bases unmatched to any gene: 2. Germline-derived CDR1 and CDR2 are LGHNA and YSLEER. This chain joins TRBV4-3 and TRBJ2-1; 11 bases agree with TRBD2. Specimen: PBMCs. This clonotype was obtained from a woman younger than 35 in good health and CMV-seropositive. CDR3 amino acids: CASSQDSGGAYNEQFF. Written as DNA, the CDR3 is TGCGCCAGCAGCCAAGATAGCGGGGGGGCGTACAATGAGCAGTTCTTC.